The 24 T cell receptor beta chains below come from one sample, sequenced in a study of blood T cells in healthy people across ages. A second PCR of about 7 to 12 cycles used a sample-barcoded 5' primer and a J-beta primer mix. TCRdb redid the calling of the 5' RACE reads with MiXCR, one entry per CDR3 protein. The table shows 750,000 to 850,000 distinct CDR3 sequences, with roughly 25% occurring only once. These data also featured in a second study, about T cells of mothers and their children.

What was sequenced was blood. Every receptor here comes from a boy younger than 18 in good health.

The chain recombines TRBV27 with TRBJ1-1, with D possibly TRBD1 on 6 matching bases. This CDR3 contains 16 residues. V was pared by 1 base and J by 2 bases, with 14 bases between. From germline, CDR1 is MNHEY and CDR2 SMNVEV (reference sequence). The chain's CDR3 is CASSLFGQILNTEAFF. The CDR3 bases are TGTGCCAGCAGTTTATTCGGACAGATACTTAACACTGAAGCTTTCTTT.

This clonotype has more than one count but fewer than ten. V usage is TRBV7-8 and J usage is TRBJ1-1; D unclear. Germline CDR1 and CDR2: SGHVS and FQNEAQ. This CDR3 comprises 15 residues. Trimming pared 4 bases from V and 4 bases from J, leaving 16 bases between. CDR3 in amino acids: CASSSTIRGSTEAFF. The CDR3 nucleotides are TGTGCCAGCAGCTCAACAATCCGCGGAAGCACTGAAGCTTTCTTT.

This chain connects TRBV6-2 or TRBV6-3 to TRBJ2-1; TRBD1 or TRBD2 may be the D gene (5 bases each). V was clipped by 6 bases and J by 4 bases, with 19 bases between them. Germline-derived CDR1 and CDR2 are MNHEY and SVGEGT. This CDR3 spans 16 amino acids. As DNA, the CDR3 is TGTGCCAGCAGACTATTCGGGACCAGCACGTACAATGAGCAGTTCTTC. Translating gives CASRLFGTSTYNEQFF.

This clonotype appeared many times. The J gene is TRBJ2-3, the V gene TRBV24-1; 8 bases align to TRBD1. The CDR3 totals 18 residues. The germline gives CDR1 KGHDR, CDR2 SFDVKD. The ends lost 5 bases at V and 1 base at J; junction bases unmatched: 13. The CDR3 nucleotides are TGTGCCACCAGTGCGGGACAGGCGTTTGGTATGGGCACAGATACGCAGTATTTT. Its protein is CATSAGQAFGMGTDTQYF.

V and J are TRBV28 and TRBJ2-7; possibly TRBD1 for D (5 bases). CDR3 length equals 15 residues. Germline V gene data show CDR1 as MDHEN and CDR2 as SYDVKM. V was pared by 8 bases and J by 1 base, with 18 bases between. CDR3 sequence: CASGEGATTSYEQYF. The CDR3 DNA reads TGTGCCAGCGGAGAAGGGGCAACTACTTCCTACGAGCAGTACTTC.

This clonotype has only a few counts. The chain joins TRBV20-1 to TRBJ2-3, with D possibly TRBD1 on 7 matching bases. Trimming left V 6 bases short and J 4 bases short, with 20 bases between. The CDR3 loop spans 15 amino acids. Germline assignment: CDR1 DFQATT and CDR2 SNEGSKA (reference sequence). CDR3 coding DNA: TGCAGTGCCCCCCCAGGGGGGCGCCTAGCAGATACGCAGTATTTT. Encoded protein: CSAPPGGRLADTQYF.

This chain connects TRBV29-1 to TRBJ1-2; weak D call: TRBD1 (5 bases). This CDR3 comprises 12 residues. V was clipped by 4 bases and J by 2 bases, with 8 bases between them. Germline assignment: CDR1 SQVTM and CDR2 ANQGSEA. In nucleotides, the CDR3 is TGCAGCGTTGTTACAGGCAACTATGGCTACACCTTC. Protein product: CSVVTGNYGYTF.

This clonotype was recorded a few times. The chain links TRBV7-9 to TRBJ2-3; tentatively, D is TRBD1 (6 bases). The CDR3 loop spans 18 amino acids. The V end was cut by 3 bases, the J end by 0 bases, with 19 bases between. The germline V gene encodes CDR1 SEHNR and CDR2 FQNEAQ (reference sequence). The DNA of the CDR3 is TGTGCCAGCAGCTTTGGGGAGACAGGACCAGCTAGCACAGATACGCAGTATTTT. It translates to CASSFGETGPASTDTQYF.

The genes are TRBV28 and TRBJ2-5, with D uncertain. The J call may be mistaken, given a closer DNA end match to TRBJ2-7. This CDR3 is 14 amino acids long. Germline assignment: CDR1 MDHEN and CDR2 SYDVKM. This CDR3 reads CASSLSAGNYEQYF. CDR3 sequence (DNA): TGTGCCAGCAGTTTAAGCGCAGGAAACTACGAGCAGTACTTC.

Only a few counts were recorded for this clonotype. The J gene is TRBJ1-2, the V gene TRBV6-6; 8 bases line up with TRBD1. Per germline, CDR1 MNHNY and CDR2 SVGAGI (reference sequence). The CDR3 spans 15 residues. Trimming cost V 5 bases and J 4 bases; bases outside gene matches: 9. CDR3 bases: TGTGCCAGCAGTCCCGGGACAGGCAATCCCTATGGCTACACCTTC. The encoded protein is CASSPGTGNPYGYTF.

This sequence joins TRBV3-1 and TRBJ2-7; TRBD1 matches 7 bases. Germline V gives CDR1 LGHDT, CDR2 YNNKEL (reference sequence). The V gene end was trimmed by 8 bases and the J gene end by 0 bases; junction bases not matched to a gene: 4. This CDR3 comprises 13 residues. CDR3 loop: CASPDRDSYEQYF. The DNA for the CDR3 is TGTGCCAGCCCAGACAGGGACTCCTACGAGCAGTACTTC.

V usage is TRBV4-1 and J usage is TRBJ2-2; D is uncertain. From germline, CDR1 is MGHRA and CDR2 YSYEKL. V gave up 0 bases and J gave up 4 bases, with 3 bases separating them. The CDR3 runs to 13 residues. The CDR3 DNA sequence: TGCGCCAGCAGCCAAGAGCCCACCGGGGAGCTGTTTTTT. Encoded protein: CASSQEPTGELFF.

The sample holds a few counts of this clonotype. The chain recombines TRBV2 with TRBJ2-7; 11 nucleotides match TRBD2. This CDR3 is built from 16 residues. Germline loops: CDR1 SNHLY, CDR2 FYNNEI. The V gene end was trimmed by 7 bases and the J gene end by 4 bases; junction bases not matched to a gene: 12. DNA for the CDR3: TGTGCCAGCACAGAGACTAGCGGGACGTCGGTGTACGAGCAGTACTTC. Translated, it gives CASTETSGTSVYEQYF.

The chain carries TRBV4-1 and TRBJ2-3, with 7 bases aligning to TRBD1. Germline CDR1 is MGHRA and CDR2 is YSYEKL. CDR3 size: 14 residues. Trimming cost V 3 bases and J 3 bases; bases outside gene matches: 3. As DNA, the CDR3 is TGCGCCAGCAGCCAGTCGACAGGGACAGATACGCAGTATTTT. Protein product: CASSQSTGTDTQYF.

The chain has TRBV27 and TRBJ1-1; 8 bases are a match to TRBD1. With 6 bases clipped from V and 3 bases from J, the junction kept 12 bases outside the gene matches. Germline loops: CDR1 MNHEY, CDR2 SMNVEV (reference sequence). CDR3 length: 16 residues. The CDR3 reads CASRERQGMPHTEAFF. In nucleotides, the CDR3 is TGTGCCAGCAGGGAGCGACAGGGGATGCCGCACACTGAAGCTTTCTTT.

V is TRBV28 and J is TRBJ2-1; 8 bases are a match to TRBD2. The germline gives CDR1 MDHEN, CDR2 SYDVKM. J lost 6 bases, V lost 6 bases, and 4 bases had no gene match. The CDR3 loop spans 13 amino acids. The CDR3 nucleotides read TGTGCCAGCAGGTCTAGCGGGTCCAATGAGCAGTTCTTC. Translated: CASRSSGSNEQFF.

In its sample, this clonotype was seen a few times. The rearrangement links TRBV28 to TRBJ1-2; D remains unclear. Germline V gives CDR1 MDHEN, CDR2 SYDVKM. V dropped 7 bases and J dropped 0 bases, with 12 bases sitting between them. This CDR3 region has 14 residues. CDR3 nucleotides: TGTGCCAGCATTGACCGGGGAGCTAACTATGGCTACACCTTC. It codes for CASIDRGANYGYTF.

The gene calls are TRBV28 and TRBJ2-5; 10 bases match TRBD1. The closer fit of TRBJ2-1 to the DNA end suggests the J call may be wrong. This CDR3 is 16 amino acids long. Germline CDR1 is MDHEN and CDR2 is SYDVKM. The CDR3 DNA reads TGTGCCAGCAGTCCGGCCGGGACAGGGGTGAGGAATGAGCAGTTCTTC. Protein sequence: CASSPAGTGVRNEQFF.

The J gene is TRBJ2-6, the V gene TRBV12-3 or TRBV12-4; D unclear. V lost 3 bases and J 1 base, leaving 19 bases between the germline ends. The CDR3 runs to 19 residues. CDR3 sequence: CASSFKLARKLSGANVLTF. CDR3 DNA sequence: TGTGCCAGCAGTTTTAAGTTAGCTAGAAAATTGTCTGGGGCCAACGTCCTGACTTTC.

This clonotype occurred a few times. The gene calls are TRBV20-1 and TRBJ1-2, with TRBD1 matching over 8 bases. Germline V gene sequence: CDR1 DFQATT, CDR2 SNEGSKA (reference sequence). The V gene end was trimmed by 6 bases and the J gene end by 7 bases; junction bases not matched to a gene: 10. This CDR3 spans 13 amino acids. This CDR3 is CSASDVTGVGYTF. Written as DNA, the CDR3 is TGCAGTGCCTCGGATGTGACAGGGGTTGGCTACACCTTC.

This clonotype was counted only a few times. The rearrangement joins TRBV11-2 to TRBJ2-4; tentatively, D is TRBD1 or TRBD2 (5 bases each). Between the trimmed V and J ends, which lost 4 bases and 1 base, there was a span of 17 bases. CDR3 length: 17 residues. Germline CDR1 reads SGHAT; CDR2 reads FQNNGV. The CDR3 here is CASSSVRRDVAKNIQYF. The CDR3 DNA sequence: TGTGCCAGCAGCTCGGTACGCCGGGACGTCGCCAAAAACATTCAGTACTTC.

This clonotype was counted between two and nine times. The V gene is TRBV7-8, the J gene TRBJ1-1; 8 nucleotides line up with TRBD1. Unmatched junction bases numbered 6, after V lost 4 bases and J lost 2 bases. Germline CDR1 and CDR2: SGHVS and FQNEAQ. The CDR3 has 15 residues. The CDR3, as DNA: TGTGCCAGCAGCTCGATGGACAGGGCCAACACTGAAGCTTTCTTT. It codes for CASSSMDRANTEAFF.

CDR3 DNA sequence: TGTGCCAGCAGCTTAAACTCAGGACAGGGGTACCAAGAGACCCAGTACTTC. This codes for CASSLNSGQGYQETQYF. This chain uses TRBV7-6 with TRBJ2-5; 9 bases line up with TRBD1. From germline, CDR1 is SGHVS and CDR2 FNYEAQ. CDR3 length: 17 amino acids. Unmatched junction bases numbered 7, after V lost 2 bases and J lost 0 bases. Complete variable domain (other parts from reference TRBV7-6 and TRBJ2-5): GAGVSQSPRYKVTKRGQDVALRCDPISGHVSLYWYRQALGQGPEFLTYFNYEAQQDKSGLPNDRFSAERPEGSISTLTIQRTEQRDSAMYRCASSLNSGQGYQETQYFGPGTRLLVL.

This clonotype occurred a few times. V and J are TRBV14 and TRBJ1-3; no clear D. This CDR3 is built from 16 residues. V was trimmed by 4 bases and J by 1 base, leaving 14 bases between them. CDR1 and CDR2 (germline): SGHDN, FVKESK. The CDR3: CASSPLWSASGNTIYF. Here the CDR3 DNA reads TGTGCCAGCAGCCCTCTTTGGTCCGCATCTGGAAACACCATATATTTT.